This T cell receptor (beta chain) derives from a study of blood T cell repertoires in COVID-19. Study-wide context: The United States, Italy and Spain provided the acute and convalescent COVID-19 samples.

This CDR3 has 15 amino acids. The V and J ends lost 4 bases and 2 bases respectively, with 13 bases between them. The germline V gene encodes CDR1 SGHNT and CDR2 YYREEE (reference sequence). Original handling: Estimated nucleated cell counts came from reference gene primer amplification. Produced via immunoSEQ multiplex PCR; TCRdb's table is partial and in-frame only. D and trimming were read from the DNA, whereas the V and J calls and clone size are those reported in that table. The table records roughly 220,000 clones, less than 90% of them present only once. Clinical history as reported by participants underpinned cohort assignment.

The J gene is TRBJ2-4, the V gene TRBV5-4, with D tentatively TRBD1 (5 bases). The sample consisted of PBMCs or T cells enriched from blood (not recorded which). The receptor was isolated from a woman in her twenties or thirties who had recovered from COVID-19. CDR3 sequence: CASSPTQGSKNIQYF. CDR3 nucleotides: TGTGCCAGCAGCCCAACGCAGGGATCCAAAAACATTCAGTACTTC.